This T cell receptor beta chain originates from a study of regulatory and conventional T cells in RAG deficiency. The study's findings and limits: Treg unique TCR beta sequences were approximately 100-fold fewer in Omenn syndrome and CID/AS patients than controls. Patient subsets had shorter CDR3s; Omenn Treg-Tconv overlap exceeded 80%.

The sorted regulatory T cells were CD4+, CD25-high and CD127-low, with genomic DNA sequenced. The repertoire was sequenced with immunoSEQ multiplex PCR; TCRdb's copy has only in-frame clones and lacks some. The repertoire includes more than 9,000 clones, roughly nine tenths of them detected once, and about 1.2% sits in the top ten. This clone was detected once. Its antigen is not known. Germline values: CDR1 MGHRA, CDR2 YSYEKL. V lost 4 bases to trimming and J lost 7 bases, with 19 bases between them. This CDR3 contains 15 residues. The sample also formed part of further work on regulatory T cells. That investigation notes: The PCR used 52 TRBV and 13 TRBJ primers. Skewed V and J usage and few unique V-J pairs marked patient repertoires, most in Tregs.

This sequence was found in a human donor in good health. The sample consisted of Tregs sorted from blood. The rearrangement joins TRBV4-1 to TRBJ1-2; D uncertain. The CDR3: CASSRGVPSNGGYTF. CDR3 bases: TGCGCCAGCAGCCGGGGAGTCCCTTCCAACGGTGGCTACACCTTC.